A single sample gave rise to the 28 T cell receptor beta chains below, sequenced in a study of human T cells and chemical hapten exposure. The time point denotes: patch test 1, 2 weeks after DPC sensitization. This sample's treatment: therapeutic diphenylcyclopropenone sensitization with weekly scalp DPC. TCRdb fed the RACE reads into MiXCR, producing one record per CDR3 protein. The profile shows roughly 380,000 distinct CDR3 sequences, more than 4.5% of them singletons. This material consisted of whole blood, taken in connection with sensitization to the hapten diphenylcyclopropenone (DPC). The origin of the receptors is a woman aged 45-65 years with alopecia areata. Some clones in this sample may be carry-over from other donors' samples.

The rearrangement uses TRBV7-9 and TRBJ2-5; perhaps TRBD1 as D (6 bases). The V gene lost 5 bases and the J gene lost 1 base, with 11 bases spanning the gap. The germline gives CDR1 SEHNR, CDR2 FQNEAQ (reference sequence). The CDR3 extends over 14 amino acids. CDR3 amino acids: CASSPGTRQETQYF. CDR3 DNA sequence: TGTGCCAGCAGCCCTGGGACACGCCAAGAGACCCAGTACTTC.

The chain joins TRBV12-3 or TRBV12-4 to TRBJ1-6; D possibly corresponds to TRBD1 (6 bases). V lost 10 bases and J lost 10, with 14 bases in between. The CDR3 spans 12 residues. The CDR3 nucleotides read TGTGCCACCTCAGAGGGGGTCTCACCCCTCCACTTT. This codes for CATSEGVSPLHF.

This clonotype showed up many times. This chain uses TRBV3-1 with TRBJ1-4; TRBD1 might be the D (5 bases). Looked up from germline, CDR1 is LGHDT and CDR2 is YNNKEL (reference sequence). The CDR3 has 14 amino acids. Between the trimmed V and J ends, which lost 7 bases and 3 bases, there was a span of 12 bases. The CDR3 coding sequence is TGTGCCAGCACCCACCGGGGGGCTAATGAAAAACTGTTTTTT. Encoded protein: CASTHRGANEKLFF.

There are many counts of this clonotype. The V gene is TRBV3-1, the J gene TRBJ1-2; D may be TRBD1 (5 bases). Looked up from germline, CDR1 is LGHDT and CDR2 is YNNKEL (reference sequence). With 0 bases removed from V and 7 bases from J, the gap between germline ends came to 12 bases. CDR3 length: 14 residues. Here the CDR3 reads CASSQDLQGTGYTF. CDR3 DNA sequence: TGTGCCAGCAGCCAAGATCTGCAGGGCACTGGCTACACCTTC.

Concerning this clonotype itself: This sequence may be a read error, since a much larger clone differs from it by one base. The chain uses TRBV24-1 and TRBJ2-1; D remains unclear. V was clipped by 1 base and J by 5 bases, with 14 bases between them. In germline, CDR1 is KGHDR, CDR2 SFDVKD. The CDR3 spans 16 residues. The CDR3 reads CATSDLRKVVHNEQFF. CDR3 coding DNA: TGTGCCACCAGTGATTTAAGAAAGGTGGTGCACAATGAGCAGTTCTTC.

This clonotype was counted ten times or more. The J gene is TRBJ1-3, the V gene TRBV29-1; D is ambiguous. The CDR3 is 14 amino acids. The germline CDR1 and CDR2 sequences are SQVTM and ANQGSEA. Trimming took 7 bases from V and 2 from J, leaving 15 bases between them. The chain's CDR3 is CSAGSSQAGNTIYF. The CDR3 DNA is TGCAGCGCCGGATCCAGCCAGGCTGGAAACACCATATATTTT.

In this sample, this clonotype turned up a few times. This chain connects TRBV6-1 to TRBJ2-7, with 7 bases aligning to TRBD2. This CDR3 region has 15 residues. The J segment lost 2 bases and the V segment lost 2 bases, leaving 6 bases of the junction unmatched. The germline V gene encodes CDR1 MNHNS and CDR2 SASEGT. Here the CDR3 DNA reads TGTGCCAGCAGTGAATTCGGCGGGGGTCCCTACGAGCAGTACTTC. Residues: CASSEFGGGPYEQYF.

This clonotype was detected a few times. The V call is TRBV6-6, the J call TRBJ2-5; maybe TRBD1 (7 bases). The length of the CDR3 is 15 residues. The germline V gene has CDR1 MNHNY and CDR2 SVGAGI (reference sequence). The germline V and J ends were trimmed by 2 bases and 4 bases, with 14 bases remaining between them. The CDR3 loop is CASSYAGGGVETQYF. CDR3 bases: TGTGCCAGCAGTTACGCAGGAGGGGGCGTAGAGACCCAGTACTTC.

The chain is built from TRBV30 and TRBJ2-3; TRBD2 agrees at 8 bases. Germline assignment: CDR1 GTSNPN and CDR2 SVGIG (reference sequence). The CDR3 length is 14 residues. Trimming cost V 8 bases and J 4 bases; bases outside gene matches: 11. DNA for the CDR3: TGTGCCGGGACAAGCGGGAGCGGATCAGATACGCAGTATTTT. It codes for CAGTSGSGSDTQYF.

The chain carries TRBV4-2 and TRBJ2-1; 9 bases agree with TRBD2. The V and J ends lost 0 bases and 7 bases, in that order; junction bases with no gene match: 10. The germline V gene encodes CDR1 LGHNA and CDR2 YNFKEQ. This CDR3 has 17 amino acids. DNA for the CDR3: TGTGCCAGCAGCCAAGATCTAGGCGGGAGGGCCAGTAATGAGCAGTTCTTC. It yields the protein CASSQDLGGRASNEQFF.

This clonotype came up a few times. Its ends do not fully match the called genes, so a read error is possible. The CDR3 nucleotides are TGTGCCAGCAGTGAAGAGGACAGCTACGATCAGTACTTC. Translated, it gives CASSEEDSYDQYF. The rearrangement joins TRBV6-1 to TRBJ2-7; weak D call: TRBD1 (6 bases). CDR1 MNHNS and CDR2 SASEGT come from the germline V gene. The CDR3 consists of 13 residues.

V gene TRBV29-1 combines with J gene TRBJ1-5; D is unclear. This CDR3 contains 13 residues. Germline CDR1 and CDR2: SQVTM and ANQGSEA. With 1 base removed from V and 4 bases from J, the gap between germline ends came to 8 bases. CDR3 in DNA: TGCAGCGTTGAAGTAGGAGGTAATCAGCCCCAGCATTTT. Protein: CSVEVGGNQPQHF.

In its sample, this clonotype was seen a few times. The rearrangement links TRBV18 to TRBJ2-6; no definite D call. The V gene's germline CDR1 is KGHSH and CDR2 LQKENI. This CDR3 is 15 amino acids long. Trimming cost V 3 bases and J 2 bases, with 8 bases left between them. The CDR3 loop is CASSPGNTGANVLTF. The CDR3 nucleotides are TGTGCCAGCTCACCGGGGAATACTGGGGCCAACGTCCTGACTTTC. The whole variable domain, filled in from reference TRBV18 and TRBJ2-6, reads NAGVMQNPRHLVRRRGQEARLRCSPMKGHSHVYWYRQLPEEGLKFMVYLQKENIIDESGMPKERFSAEFPKEGPSILRIQQVVRGDSAAYFCASSPGNTGANVLTFGAGSRLTVL.

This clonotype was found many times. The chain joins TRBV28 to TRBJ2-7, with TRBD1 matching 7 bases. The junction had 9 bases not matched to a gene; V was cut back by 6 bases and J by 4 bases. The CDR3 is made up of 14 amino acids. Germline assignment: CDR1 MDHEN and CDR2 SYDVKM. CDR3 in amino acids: CASRPPGGEYEQYF. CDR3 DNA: TGTGCCAGCAGGCCACCAGGGGGAGAGTACGAGCAGTACTTC.

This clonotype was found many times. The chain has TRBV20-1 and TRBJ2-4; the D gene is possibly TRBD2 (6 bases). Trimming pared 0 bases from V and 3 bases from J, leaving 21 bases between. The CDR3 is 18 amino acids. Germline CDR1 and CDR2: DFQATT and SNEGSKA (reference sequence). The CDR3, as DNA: TGCAGTGCTAGAGATGGGGGACTGCGGTTCCTAGGCAAAAACATTCAGTACTTC. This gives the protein CSARDGGLRFLGKNIQYF.

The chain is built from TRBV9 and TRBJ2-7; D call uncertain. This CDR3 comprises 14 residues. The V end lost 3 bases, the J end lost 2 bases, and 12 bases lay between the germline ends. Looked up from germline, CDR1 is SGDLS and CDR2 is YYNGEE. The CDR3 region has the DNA TGTGCCAGCAGCGCCGACACCCGGCCCTACGAGCAGTACTTC. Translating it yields CASSADTRPYEQYF.

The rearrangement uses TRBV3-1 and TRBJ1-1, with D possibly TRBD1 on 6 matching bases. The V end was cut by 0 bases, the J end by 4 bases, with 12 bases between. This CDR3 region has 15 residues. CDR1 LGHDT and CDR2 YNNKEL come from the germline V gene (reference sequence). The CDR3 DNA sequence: TGTGCCAGCAGCCAAGATTTTCTAGGGGGCACTGAAGCTTTCTTT. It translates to CASSQDFLGGTEAFF.

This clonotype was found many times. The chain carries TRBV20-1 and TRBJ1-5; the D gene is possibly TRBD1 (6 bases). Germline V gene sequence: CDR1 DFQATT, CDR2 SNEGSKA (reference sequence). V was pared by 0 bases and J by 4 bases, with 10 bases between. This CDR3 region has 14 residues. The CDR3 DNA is TGCAGTGCTAGAGATCACAGGGCTAATCAGCCCCAGCATTTT. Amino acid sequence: CSARDHRANQPQHF.

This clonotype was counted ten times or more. Here the CDR3 reads CASSSRTSRTGELFF. For the CDR3, the DNA is TGTGCCAGTAGTAGTCGAACAAGTCGGACCGGGGAGCTGTTTTTT. The chain is built from TRBV19 and TRBJ2-2, with D uncertain. The V end was cut by 4 bases, the J end by 5 bases, with 14 bases between. The CDR3 runs to 15 residues. Germline CDR1 reads LNHDA; CDR2 reads SQIVND (reference sequence).

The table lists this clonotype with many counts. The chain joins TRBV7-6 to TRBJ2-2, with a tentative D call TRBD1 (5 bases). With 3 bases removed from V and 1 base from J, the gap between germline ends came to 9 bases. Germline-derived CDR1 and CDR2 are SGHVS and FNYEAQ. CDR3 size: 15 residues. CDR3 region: CASSFRVGNTGELFF. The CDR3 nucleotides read TGTGCCAGCAGCTTCAGGGTGGGGAACACCGGGGAGCTGTTTTTT. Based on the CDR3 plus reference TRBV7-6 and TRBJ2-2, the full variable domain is GAGVSQSPRYKVTKRGQDVALRCDPISGHVSLYWYRQALGQGPEFLTYFNYEAQQDKSGLPNDRFSAERPEGSISTLTIQRTEQRDSAMYRCASSFRVGNTGELFFGEGSRLTVL.

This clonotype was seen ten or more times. The CDR3: CASSPLSGTAYF. The CDR3 DNA sequence: TGTGCCAGCAGCCCCTTGTCCGGGACAGCCTACTTC. The genes are TRBV13 and TRBJ2-5, with 7 bases lining up with TRBD1. The CDR3 covers 12 residues. The V gene end was trimmed by 5 bases and the J gene end by 14 bases; junction bases not matched to a gene: 11. Per germline, CDR1 PRHDT and CDR2 FYEKMQ (reference sequence).

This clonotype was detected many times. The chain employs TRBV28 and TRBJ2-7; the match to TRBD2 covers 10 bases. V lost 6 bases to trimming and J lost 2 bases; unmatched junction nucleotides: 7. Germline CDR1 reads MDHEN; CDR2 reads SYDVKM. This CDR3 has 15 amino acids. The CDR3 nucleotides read TGTGCCAGCAGCTTAGCGGGAGGAGGGACCTACGAGCAGTACTTC. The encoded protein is CASSLAGGGTYEQYF.

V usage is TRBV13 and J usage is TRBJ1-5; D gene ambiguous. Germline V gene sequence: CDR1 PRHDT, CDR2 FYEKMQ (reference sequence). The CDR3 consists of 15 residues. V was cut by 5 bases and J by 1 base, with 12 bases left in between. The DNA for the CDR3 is TGTGCCAGCAGCCGCAGAGGGTTCAGCAATCAGCCCCAGCATTTT. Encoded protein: CASSRRGFSNQPQHF.

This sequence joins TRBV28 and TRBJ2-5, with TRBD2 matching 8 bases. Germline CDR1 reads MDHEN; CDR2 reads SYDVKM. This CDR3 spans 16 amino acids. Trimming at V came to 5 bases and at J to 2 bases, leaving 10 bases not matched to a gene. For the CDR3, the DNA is TGTGCCAGCAGTCCCACTAGCGGTTGGGGGCAAGAGACCCAGTACTTC. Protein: CASSPTSGWGQETQYF.

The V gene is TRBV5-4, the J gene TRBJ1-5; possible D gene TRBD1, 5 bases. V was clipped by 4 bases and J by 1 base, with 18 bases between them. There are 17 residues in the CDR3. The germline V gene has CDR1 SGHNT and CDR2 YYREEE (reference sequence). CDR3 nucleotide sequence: TGTGCCAGCAGCGGCACAGGCTGCCCTGAGAGCAATCAGCCCCAGCATTTT. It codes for CASSGTGCPESNQPQHF. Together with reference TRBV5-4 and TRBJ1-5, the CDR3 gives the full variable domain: ETGVTQSPTHLIKTRGQQVTLRCSSQSGHNTVSWYQQALGQGPQFIFQYYREEENGRGNFPPRFSGLQFPNYSSELNVNALELDDSALYLCASSGTGCPESNQPQHFGDGTRLSIL.

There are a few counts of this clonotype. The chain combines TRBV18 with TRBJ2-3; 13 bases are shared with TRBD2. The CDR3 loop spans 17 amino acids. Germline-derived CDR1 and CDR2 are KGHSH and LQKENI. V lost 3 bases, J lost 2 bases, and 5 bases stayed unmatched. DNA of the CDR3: TGTGCCAGCTCACCCGGACTAGCGGGAGTAATCACAGATACGCAGTATTTT. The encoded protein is CASSPGLAGVITDTQYF.

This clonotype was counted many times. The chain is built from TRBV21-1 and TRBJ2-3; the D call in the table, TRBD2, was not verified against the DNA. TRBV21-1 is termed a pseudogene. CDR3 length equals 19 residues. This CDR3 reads CASSKTLAGGVTNPDTQYF. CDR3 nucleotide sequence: TGTGCCAGCAGCAAAACCCTAGCGGGGGGGGTCACCAATCCGGATACGCAGTATTTT.

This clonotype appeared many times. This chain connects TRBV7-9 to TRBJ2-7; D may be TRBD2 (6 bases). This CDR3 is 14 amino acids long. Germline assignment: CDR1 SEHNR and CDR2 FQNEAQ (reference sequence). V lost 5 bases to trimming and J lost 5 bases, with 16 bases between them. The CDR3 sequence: CASSPVGLFHEQYF. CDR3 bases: TGTGCCAGCAGCCCCGTGGGACTTTTCCACGAGCAGTACTTC.